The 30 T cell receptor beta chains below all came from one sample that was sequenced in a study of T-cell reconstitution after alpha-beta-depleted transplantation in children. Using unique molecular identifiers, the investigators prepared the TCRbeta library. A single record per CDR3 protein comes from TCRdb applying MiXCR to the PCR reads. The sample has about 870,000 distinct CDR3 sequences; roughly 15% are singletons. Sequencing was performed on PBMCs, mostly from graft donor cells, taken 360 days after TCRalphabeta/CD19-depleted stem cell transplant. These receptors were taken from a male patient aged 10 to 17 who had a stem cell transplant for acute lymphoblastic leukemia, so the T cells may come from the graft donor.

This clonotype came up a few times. The CDR3 DNA follows: TGTGCCAGCAGCGCGACTAGGCTTGCCACAGATACGCAGTATTTT. It specifies CASSATRLATDTQYF. The V gene is TRBV7-8, the J gene TRBJ2-3; possible D gene TRBD2, 6 bases. This CDR3 region has 15 residues. V was cut by 5 bases and J by 2 bases, with 14 bases left in between. Germline V gene lookup returns CDR1 SGHVS and CDR2 FQNEAQ.

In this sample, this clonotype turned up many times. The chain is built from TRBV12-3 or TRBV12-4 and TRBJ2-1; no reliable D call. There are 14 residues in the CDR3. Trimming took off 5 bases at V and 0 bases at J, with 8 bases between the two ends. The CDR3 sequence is CASSPFGSYNEQFF. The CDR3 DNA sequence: TGTGCCAGCAGTCCCTTCGGCTCCTACAATGAGCAGTTCTTC.

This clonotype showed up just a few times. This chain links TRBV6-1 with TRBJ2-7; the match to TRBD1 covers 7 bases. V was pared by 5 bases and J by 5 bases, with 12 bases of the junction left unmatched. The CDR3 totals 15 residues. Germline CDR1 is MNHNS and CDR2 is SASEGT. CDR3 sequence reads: CASSIATGTGNEQYF. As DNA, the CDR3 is TGTGCCAGCAGTATCGCGACAGGGACGGGGAACGAGCAGTACTTC.

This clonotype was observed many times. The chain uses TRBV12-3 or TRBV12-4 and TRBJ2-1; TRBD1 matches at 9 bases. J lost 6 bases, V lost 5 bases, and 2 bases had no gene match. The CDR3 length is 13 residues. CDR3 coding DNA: TGTGCCAGCAGTCCACAGGGGGCCAATGAGCAGTTCTTC. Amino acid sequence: CASSPQGANEQFF.

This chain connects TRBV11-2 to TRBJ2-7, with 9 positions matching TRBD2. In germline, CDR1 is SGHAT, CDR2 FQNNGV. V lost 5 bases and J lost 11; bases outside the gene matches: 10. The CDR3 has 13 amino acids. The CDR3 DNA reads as TGTGCCAGCAGCCAGACTAGCGGTCGTAAGGAGTACTTC. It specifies CASSQTSGRKEYF. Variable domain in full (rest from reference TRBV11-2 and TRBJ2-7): EAGVAQSPRYKIIEKRQSVAFWCNPISGHATLYWYQQILGQGPKLLIQFQNNGVVDDSQLPKDRFSAERLKGVDSTLKIQPAKLEDSAVYLCASSQTSGRKEYFGPGTRLTVT.

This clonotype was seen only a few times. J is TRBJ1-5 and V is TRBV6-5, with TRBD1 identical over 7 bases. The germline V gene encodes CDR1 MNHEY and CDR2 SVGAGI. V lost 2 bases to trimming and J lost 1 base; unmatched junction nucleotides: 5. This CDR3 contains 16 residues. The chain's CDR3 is CASSYGSRGSNQPQHF. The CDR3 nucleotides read TGTGCCAGCAGTTACGGGTCCAGGGGGAGCAATCAGCCCCAGCATTTT.

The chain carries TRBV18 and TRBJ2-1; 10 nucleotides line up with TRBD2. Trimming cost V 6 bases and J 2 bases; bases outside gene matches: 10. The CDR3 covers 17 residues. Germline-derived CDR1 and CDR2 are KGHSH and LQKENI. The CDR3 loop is CASSPSKREGPYNEQFF. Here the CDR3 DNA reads TGTGCCAGCTCCCCTAGCAAGCGGGAGGGACCCTACAATGAGCAGTTCTTC.

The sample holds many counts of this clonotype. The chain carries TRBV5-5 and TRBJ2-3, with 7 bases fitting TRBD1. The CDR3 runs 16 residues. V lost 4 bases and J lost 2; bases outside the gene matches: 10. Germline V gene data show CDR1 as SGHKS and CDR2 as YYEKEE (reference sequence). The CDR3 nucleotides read TGTGCCAGCAGCGCAACTTACAGGGGACCCACAGATACGCAGTATTTT. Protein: CASSATYRGPTDTQYF.

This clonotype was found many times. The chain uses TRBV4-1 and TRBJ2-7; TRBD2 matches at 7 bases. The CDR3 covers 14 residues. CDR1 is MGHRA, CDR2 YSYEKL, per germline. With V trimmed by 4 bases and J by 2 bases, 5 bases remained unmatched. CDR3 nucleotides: TGCGCCAGCAGCCGACTAGCCAAGGCCTACGAGCAGTACTTC. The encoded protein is CASSRLAKAYEQYF.

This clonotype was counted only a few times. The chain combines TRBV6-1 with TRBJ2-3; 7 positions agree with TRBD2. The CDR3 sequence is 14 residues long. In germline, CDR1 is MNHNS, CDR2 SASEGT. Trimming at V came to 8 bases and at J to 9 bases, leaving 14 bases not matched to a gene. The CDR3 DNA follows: TGTGCCAGCGGGGGGGGAAAGGGGCTAGAGACGCAGTATTTT. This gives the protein CASGGGKGLETQYF.

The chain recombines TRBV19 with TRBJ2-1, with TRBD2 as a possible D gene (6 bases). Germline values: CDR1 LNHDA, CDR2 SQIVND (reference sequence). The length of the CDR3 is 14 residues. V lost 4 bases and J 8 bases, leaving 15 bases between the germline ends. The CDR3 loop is CASSSAAGRDEQFF. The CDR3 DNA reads TGTGCCAGTAGTAGCGCGGCGGGACGGGATGAGCAGTTCTTC.

In DNA, the CDR3 is TGTGCCAGCGGCGCCTTCGCACCCATATTCTACAATGAGCAGTTCTTC. Its protein is CASGAFAPIFYNEQFF. The chain employs TRBV7-8 and TRBJ2-1; no clear D. The V gene's germline CDR1 is SGHVS and CDR2 FQNEAQ. This CDR3 region has 16 residues. V was pared by 8 bases and J by 3 bases, with 20 bases between.

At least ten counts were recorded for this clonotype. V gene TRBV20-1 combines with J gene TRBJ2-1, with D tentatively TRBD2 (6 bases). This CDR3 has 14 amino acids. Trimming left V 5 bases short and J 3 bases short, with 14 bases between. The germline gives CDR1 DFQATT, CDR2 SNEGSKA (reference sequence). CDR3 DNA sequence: TGCAGTGCTCGGGGGAGAAGGGACTACAATGAGCAGTTCTTC. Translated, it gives CSARGRRDYNEQFF.

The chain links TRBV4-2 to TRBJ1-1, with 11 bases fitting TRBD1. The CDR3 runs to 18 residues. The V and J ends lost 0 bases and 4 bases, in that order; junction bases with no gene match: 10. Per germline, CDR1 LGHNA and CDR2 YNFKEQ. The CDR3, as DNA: TGTGCCAGCAGCCAAGAATGGGACAGGGGGTTAGAGGGCACTGAAGCTTTCTTT. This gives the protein CASSQEWDRGLEGTEAFF.

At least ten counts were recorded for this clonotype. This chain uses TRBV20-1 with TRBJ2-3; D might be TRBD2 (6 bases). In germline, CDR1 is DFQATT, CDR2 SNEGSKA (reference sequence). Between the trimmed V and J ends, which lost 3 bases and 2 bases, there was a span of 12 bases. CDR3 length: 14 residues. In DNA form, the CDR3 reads TGCAGTGCTAGTAGCGGACACACCACAGATACGCAGTATTTT. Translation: CSASSGHTTDTQYF.

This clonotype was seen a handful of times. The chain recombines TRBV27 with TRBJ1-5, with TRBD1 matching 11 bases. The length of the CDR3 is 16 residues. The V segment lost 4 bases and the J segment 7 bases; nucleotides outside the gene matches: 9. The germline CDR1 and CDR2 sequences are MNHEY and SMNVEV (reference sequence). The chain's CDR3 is CASSSRTGGAWQPQHF. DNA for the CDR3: TGTGCCAGCAGTTCAAGGACAGGGGGCGCGTGGCAGCCCCAGCATTTT.

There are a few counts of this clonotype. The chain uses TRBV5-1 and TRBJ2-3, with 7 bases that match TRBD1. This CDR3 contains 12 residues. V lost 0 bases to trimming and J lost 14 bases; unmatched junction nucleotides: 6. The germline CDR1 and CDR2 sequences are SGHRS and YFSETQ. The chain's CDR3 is CASSLGDRVLYF. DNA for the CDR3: TGCGCCAGCAGCTTGGGAGACAGGGTTTTGTATTTT.

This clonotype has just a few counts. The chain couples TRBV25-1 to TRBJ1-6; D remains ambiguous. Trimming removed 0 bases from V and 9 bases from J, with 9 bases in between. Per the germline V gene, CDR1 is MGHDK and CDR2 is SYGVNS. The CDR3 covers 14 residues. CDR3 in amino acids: CASSEYGRRSPLHF. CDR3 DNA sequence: TGTGCCAGCAGTGAATATGGAAGACGTTCACCCCTCCACTTT.

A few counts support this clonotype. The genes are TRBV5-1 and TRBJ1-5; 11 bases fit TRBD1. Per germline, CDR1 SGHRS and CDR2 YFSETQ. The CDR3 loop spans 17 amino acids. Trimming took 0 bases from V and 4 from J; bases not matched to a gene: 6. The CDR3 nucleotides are TGCGCCAGCAGCTTGGGGACAGGGGGCATTAGGAATCAGCCCCAGCATTTT. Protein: CASSLGTGGIRNQPQHF.

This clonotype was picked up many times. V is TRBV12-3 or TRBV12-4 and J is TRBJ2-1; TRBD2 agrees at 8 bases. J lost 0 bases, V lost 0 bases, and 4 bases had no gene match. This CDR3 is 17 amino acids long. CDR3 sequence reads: CASSLALSGSSYNEQFF. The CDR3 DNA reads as TGTGCCAGCAGTTTAGCGCTCAGCGGGAGCTCCTACAATGAGCAGTTCTTC.

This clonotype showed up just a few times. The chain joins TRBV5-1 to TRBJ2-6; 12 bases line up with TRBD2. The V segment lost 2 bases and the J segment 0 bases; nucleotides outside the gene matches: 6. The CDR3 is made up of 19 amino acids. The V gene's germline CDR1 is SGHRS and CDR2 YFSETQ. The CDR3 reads CASSLTSGRKFSGANVLTF. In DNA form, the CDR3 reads TGCGCCAGCAGCTTAACTAGCGGGAGGAAATTCTCTGGGGCCAACGTCCTGACTTTC.

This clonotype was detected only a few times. CDR3 in DNA: TGTGCCAGCAGCGTAGTGGACGGGAAGGCCGGGGAGCTGTTTTTT. Its protein is CASSVVDGKAGELFF. This chain uses TRBV9 with TRBJ2-2; TRBD2 is a possible D gene (5 bases). V was cut by 0 bases and J by 6 bases, with 12 bases left in between. Per germline, CDR1 SGDLS and CDR2 YYNGEE. The CDR3 is 15 amino acids.

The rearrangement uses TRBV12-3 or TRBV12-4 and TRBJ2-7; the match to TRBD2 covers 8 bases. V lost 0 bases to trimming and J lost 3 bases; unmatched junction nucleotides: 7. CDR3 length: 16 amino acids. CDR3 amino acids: CASSLASGRSNYEQYF. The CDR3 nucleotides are TGTGCCAGCAGTTTAGCCAGCGGGAGATCCAACTACGAGCAGTACTTC.

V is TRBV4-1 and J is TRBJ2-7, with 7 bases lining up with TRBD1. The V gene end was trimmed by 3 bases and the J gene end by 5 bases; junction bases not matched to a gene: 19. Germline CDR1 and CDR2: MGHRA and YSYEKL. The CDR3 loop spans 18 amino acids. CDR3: CASSQTLPQVGTANEQYF. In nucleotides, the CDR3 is TGCGCCAGCAGCCAGACTCTCCCCCAGGTGGGGACAGCTAACGAGCAGTACTTC.

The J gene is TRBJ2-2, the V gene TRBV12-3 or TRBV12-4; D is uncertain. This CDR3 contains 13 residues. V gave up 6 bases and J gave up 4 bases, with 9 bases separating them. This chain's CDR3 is CASSSGVTGELFF. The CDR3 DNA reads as TGTGCCAGCAGCTCAGGCGTCACCGGGGAGCTGTTTTTT.

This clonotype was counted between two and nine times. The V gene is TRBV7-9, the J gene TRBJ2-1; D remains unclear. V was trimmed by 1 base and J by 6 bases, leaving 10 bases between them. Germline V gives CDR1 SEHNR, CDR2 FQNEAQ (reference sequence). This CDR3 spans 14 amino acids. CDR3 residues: CASSLDQIGNEQFF. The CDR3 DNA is TGTGCCAGCAGCTTAGATCAGATCGGCAATGAGCAGTTCTTC. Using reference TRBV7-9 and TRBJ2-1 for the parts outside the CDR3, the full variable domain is DTGVSQNPRHKITKRGQNVTFRCDPISEHNRLYWYRQTLGQGPEFLTYFQNEAQLEKSRLLSDRFSAERPKGSFSTLEIQRTEQGDSAMYLCASSLDQIGNEQFFGPGTRLTVL.

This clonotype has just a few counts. CDR3 DNA sequence: TGTGCCAGCAGCTTAGGGCCGGGACAGGGGGACAATGAGCAGTTCTTC. Its protein product is CASSLGPGQGDNEQFF. The genes are TRBV11-1 and TRBJ2-1, with TRBD1 matching over 11 bases. V dropped 1 base and J dropped 5; count of bases not matched to a gene: 4. This CDR3 region has 16 residues. Germline V CDR1 and CDR2: SGHAT, FQDESV (reference sequence).

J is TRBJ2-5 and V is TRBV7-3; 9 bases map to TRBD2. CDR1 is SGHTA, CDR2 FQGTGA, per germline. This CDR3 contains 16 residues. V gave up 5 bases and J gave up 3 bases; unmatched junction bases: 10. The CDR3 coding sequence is TGTGCCAGCAGCACCGGGATAGCGGGAGAGGAAGAGACCCAGTACTTC. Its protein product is CASSTGIAGEEETQYF.

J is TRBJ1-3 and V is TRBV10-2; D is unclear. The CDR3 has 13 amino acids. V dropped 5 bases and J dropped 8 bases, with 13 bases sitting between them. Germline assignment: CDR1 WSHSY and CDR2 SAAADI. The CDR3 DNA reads TGCGCCAGCAGTTCCCTGGGAGGTGACACCATATATTTT. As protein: CASSSLGGDTIYF.

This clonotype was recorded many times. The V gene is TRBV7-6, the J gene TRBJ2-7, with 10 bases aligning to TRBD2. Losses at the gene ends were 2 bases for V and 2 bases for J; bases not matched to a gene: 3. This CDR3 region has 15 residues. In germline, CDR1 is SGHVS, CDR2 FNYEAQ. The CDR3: CASSLRTSGPYEQYF. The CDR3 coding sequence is TGTGCCAGCAGCTTAAGGACTAGCGGCCCCTACGAGCAGTACTTC.